Detailed here is one T cell receptor beta chain. Its antigen is not identified. Other DNA sequences in this specimen translate into the identical CDR3. PCR used 60 Vbeta primers and 13 Jbeta primers. Only in-frame clones appear in the TCRdb table, and some are missing; sequencing was by immunoSEQ multiplex PCR. This sample's table has just under 80,000 clones. The entry originates in a study of cytomegalovirus exposure and HLA in healthy donors. Study-level results: The authors enumerated over 150 TCR beta chains as linked to cytomegalovirus. Follow-up analysis later connected one missense variant in DCLRE1C with trimming of TCR beta V- and J-genes.

This TCR was recovered from a man aged 18 to 30 in good health and CMV-seropositive. The material sequenced was PBMCs.

DNA for the CDR3: TGTGCCAGCAGTGAAGGAGGCGGTCCACAGGGTGGCGAAAAACTGTTTTTT. Its protein is CASSEGGGPQGGEKLFF. This rearrangement joins TRBV2 to TRBJ1-4; tentative D call: TRBD1 (6 bases). V dropped 1 base and J dropped 8 bases, with 20 bases sitting between them. Germline V gene lookup returns CDR1 SNHLY and CDR2 FYNNEI. The CDR3 length is 17 residues. Full variable domain (rest looked up from reference TRBV2 and TRBJ1-4): EPEVTQTPSHQVTQMGQEVILRCVPISNHLYFYWYRQILGQKVEFLVSFYNNEISEKSEIFDDQFSVERPDGSNFTLKIRSTKLEDSAMYFCASSEGGGPQGGEKLFFGSGTQLSVL.